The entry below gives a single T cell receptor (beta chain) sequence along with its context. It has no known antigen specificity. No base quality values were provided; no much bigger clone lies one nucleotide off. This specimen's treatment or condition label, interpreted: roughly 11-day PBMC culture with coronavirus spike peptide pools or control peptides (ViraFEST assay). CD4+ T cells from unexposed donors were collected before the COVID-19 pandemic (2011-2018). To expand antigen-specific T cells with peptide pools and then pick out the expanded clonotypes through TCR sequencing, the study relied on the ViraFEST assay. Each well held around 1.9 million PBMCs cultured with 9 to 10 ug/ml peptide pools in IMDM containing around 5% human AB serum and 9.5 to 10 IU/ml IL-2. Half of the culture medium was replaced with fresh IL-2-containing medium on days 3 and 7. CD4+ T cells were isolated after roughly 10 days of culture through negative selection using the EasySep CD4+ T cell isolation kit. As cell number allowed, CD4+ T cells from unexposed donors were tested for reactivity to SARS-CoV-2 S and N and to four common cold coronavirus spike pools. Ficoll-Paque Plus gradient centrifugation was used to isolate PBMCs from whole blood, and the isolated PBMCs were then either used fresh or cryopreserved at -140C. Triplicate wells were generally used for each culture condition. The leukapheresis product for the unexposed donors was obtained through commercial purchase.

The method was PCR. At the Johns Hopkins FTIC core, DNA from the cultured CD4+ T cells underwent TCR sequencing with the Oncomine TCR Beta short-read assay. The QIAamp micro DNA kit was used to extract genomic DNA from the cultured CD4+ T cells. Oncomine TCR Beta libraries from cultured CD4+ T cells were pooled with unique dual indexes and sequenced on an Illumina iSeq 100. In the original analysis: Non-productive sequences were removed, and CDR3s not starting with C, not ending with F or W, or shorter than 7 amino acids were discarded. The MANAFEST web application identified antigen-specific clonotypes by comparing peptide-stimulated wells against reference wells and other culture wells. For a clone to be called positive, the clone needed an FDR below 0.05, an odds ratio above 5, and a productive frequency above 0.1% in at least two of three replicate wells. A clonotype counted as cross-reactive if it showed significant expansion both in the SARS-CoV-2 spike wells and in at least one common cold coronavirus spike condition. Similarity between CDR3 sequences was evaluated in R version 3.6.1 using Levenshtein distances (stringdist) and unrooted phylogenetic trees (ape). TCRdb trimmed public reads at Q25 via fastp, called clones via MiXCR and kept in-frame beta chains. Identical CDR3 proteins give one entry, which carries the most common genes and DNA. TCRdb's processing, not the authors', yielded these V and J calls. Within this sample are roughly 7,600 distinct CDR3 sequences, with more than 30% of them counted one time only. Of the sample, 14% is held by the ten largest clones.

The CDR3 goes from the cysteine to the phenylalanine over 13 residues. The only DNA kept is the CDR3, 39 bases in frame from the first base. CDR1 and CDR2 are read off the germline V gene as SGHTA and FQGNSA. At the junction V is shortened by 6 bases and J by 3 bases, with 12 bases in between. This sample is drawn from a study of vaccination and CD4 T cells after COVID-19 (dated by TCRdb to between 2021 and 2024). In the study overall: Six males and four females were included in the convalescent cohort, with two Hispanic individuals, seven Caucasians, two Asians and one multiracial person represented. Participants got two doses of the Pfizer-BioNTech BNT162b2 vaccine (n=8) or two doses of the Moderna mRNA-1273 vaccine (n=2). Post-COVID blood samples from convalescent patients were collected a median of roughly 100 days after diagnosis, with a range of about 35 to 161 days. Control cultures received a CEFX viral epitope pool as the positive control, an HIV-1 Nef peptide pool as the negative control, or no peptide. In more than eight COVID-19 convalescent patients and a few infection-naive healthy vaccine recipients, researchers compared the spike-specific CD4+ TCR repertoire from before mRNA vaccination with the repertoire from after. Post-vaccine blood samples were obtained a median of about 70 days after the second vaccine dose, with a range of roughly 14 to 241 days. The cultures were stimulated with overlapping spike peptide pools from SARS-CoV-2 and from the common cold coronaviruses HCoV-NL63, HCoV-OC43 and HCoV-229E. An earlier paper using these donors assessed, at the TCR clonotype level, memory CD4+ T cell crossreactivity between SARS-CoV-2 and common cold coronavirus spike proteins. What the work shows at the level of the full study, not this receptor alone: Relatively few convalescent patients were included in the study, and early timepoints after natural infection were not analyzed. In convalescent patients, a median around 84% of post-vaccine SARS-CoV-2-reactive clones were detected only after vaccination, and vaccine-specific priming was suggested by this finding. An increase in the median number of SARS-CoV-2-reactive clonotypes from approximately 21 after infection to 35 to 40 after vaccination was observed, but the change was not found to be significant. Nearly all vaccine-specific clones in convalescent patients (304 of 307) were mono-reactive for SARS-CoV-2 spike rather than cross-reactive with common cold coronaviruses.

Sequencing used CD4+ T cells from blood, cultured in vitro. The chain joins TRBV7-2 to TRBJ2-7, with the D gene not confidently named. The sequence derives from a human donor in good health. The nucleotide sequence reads TGTGCCAGCAGTCCCAGTGACCACTACGAGCAGTACTTC. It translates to CASSPSDHYEQYF. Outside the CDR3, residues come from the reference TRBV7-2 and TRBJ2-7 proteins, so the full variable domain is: GAGVSQSPSNKVTEKGKDVELRCDPISGHTALYWYRQSLGQGLEFLIYFQGNSAPDKSGLPSDRFSAERTGGSVSTLTIQRTQQEDSAVYLCASSPSDHYEQYFGPGTRLTVT.